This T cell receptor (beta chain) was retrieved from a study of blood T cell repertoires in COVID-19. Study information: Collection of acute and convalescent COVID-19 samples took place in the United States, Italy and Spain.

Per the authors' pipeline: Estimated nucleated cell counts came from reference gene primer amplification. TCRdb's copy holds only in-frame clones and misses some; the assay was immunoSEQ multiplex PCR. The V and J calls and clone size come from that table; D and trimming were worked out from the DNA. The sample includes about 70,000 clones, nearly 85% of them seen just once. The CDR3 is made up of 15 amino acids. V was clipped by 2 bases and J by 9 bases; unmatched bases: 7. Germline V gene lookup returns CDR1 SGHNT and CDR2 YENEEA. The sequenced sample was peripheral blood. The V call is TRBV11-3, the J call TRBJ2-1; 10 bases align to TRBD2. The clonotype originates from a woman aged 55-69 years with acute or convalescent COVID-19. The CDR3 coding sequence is TGTGCCAGCAGCTTAATGGCTAGCGGGAGCAGTGAGCAGTTCTTC. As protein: CASSLMASGSSEQFF.